These 2 T cell receptor beta chains originate from one sample sequenced in a study of identical twins. Using its own MiXCR run on the 5' RACE reads, TCRdb lists one record per CDR3 protein. In the table there are around 250,000 distinct CDR3 sequences, approximately 8.6% of which are singletons. The data were also submitted as part of a second study, on yellow fever vaccine responses in identical twins.

Sequencing input: CD8+ T cells sorted from blood. The receptors come from a young woman in good health.

The chain joins TRBV4-3 to TRBJ2-7, with 8 bases identical to TRBD2. Germline CDR1 LGHNA, CDR2 YSLEER. This CDR3 region has 15 residues. V lost 4 bases and J lost 1; bases outside the gene matches: 6. The CDR3 spells CASSPQAGGSYEQYF. The DNA for the CDR3 is TGCGCCAGCAGCCCCCAGGCGGGAGGATCCTACGAGCAGTACTTC.

This clonotype showed up just a few times. The V gene is TRBV7-8, the J gene TRBJ2-7; 7 nucleotides agree with TRBD1. The CDR3 has 14 amino acids. Per germline, CDR1 SGHVS and CDR2 FQNEAQ. With 1 base clipped from V and 2 bases from J, the junction kept 2 bases outside the gene matches. This chain's CDR3 is CASSLVGQPYEQYF. The CDR3 DNA is TGTGCCAGCAGCTTAGTGGGACAGCCCTACGAGCAGTACTTC.